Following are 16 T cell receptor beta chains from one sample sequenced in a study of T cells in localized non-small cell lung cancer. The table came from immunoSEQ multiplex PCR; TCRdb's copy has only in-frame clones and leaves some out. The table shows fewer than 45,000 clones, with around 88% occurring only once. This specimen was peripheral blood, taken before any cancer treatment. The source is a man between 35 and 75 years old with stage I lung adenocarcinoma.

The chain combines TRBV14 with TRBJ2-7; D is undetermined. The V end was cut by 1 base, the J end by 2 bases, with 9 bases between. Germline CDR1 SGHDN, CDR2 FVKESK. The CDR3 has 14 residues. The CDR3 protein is CASSQVDGPYEQYF. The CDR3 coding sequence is TGTGCCAGCAGCCAAGTGGACGGCCCCTACGAGCAGTACTTC.

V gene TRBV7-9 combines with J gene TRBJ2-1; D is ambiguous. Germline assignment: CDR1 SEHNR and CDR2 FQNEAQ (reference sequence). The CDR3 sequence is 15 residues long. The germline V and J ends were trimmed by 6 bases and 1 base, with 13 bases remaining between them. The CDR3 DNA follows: TGTGCCAGCAGGCCGGTTGGTCCTTCCTACAATGAGCAGTTCTTC. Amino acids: CASRPVGPSYNEQFF.

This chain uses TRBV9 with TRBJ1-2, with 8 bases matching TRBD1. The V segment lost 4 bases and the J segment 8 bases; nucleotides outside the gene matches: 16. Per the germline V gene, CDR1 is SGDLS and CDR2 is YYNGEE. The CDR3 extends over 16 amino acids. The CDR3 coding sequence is TGTGCCAGCAGCCCGCGGACAGGGATGGTCTGGGGAGGCTACACCTTC. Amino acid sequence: CASSPRTGMVWGGYTF. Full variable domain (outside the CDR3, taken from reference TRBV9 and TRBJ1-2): DSGVTQTPKHLITATGQRVTLRCSPRSGDLSVYWYQQSLDQGLQFLIQYYNGEERAKGNILERFSAQQFPDLHSELNLSSLELGDSALYFCASSPRTGMVWGGYTFGSGTRLTVV.

The CDR3 DNA sequence: TGTGCCAGCAGCTTAGCGTTGGGGTTGGGTGAGCAGTTCTTC. It encodes CASSLALGLGEQFF. J is TRBJ2-1 and V is TRBV7-9; D ambiguous. The CDR3 has 14 amino acids. Germline V gives CDR1 SEHNR, CDR2 FQNEAQ (reference sequence). V shed 0 bases and J shed 9 bases, with 12 bases lying between them. Full variable domain (outside the CDR3, taken from reference TRBV7-9 and TRBJ2-1): DTGVSQNPRHKITKRGQNVTFRCDPISEHNRLYWYRQTLGQGPEFLTYFQNEAQLEKSRLLSDRFSAERPKGSFSTLEIQRTEQGDSAMYLCASSLALGLGEQFFGPGTRLTVL.

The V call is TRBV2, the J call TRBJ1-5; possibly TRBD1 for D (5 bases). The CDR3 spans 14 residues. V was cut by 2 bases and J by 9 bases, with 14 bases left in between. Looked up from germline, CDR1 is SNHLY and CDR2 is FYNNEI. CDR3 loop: CASSEFGEGPPQHF. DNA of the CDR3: TGTGCCAGCAGTGAATTCGGGGAGGGGCCGCCCCAGCATTTT.

The CDR3 DNA sequence: TGTGCCAGCAGCTATCGTCATCCCCAGCATTTT. Protein sequence: CASSYRHPQHF. The V and J genes are TRBV5-7 and TRBJ1-5; no reliable D call. TRBV5-7 is an open reading frame whose function is uncertain. V dropped 3 bases and J dropped 10 bases, with 8 bases sitting between them. This CDR3 comprises 11 residues.

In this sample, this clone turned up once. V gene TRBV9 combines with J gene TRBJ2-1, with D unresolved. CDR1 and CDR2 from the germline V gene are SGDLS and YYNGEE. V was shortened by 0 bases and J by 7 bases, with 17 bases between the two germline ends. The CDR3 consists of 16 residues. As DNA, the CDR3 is TGTGCCAGCAGCGTAGAAGGCGCCTCAACCGGAAATGAGCAGTTCTTC. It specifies CASSVEGASTGNEQFF.

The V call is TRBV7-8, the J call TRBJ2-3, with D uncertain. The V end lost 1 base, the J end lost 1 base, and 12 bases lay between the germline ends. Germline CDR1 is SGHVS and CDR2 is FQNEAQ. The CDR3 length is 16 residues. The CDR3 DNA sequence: TGTGCCAGCAGCTTAGACTTTCGAATGGGCACAGATACGCAGTATTTT. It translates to CASSLDFRMGTDTQYF. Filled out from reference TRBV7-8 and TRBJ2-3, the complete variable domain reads GAGVSQSPRYKVAKRGQDVALRCDPISGHVSLFWYQQALGQGPEFLTYFQNEAQLDKSGLPSDRFFAERPEGSVSTLKIQRTQQEDSAVYLCASSLDFRMGTDTQYFGPGTRLTVL.

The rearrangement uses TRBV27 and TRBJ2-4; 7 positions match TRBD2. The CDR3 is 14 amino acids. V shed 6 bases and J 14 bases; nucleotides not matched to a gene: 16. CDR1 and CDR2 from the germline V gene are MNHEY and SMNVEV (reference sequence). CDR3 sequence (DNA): TGTGCCAGCAGGGGGAGGGTCGGGGTCGGACCCGAGTACTTC. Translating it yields CASRGRVGVGPEYF.

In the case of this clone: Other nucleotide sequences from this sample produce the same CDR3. This CDR3 reads CAWSVRGEQYF. CDR3 nucleotides: TGTGCCTGGAGTGTTCGAGGCGAGCAGTACTTC. The chain couples TRBV30 to TRBJ2-7, with D unresolved. This CDR3 comprises 11 residues. Trimming shortened V by 0 bases and J by 6 bases, and 6 bases separated the two germline ends. Per the germline V gene, CDR1 is GTSNPN and CDR2 is SVGIG (reference sequence).

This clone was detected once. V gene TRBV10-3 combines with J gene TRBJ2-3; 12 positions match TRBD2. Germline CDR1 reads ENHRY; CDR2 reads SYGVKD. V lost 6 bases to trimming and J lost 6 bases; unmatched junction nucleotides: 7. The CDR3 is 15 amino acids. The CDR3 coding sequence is TGTGCCATCAGGGACCCTAGCGGGAGGGGTGATACGCAGTATTTT. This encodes CAIRDPSGRGDTQYF.

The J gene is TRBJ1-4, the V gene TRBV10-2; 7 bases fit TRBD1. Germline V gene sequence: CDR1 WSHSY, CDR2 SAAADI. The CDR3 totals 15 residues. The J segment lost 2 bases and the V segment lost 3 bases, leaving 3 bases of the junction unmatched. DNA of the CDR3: TGCGCCAGCAGTGAACAGGGGATGACTAATGAAAAACTGTTTTTT. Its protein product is CASSEQGMTNEKLFF.

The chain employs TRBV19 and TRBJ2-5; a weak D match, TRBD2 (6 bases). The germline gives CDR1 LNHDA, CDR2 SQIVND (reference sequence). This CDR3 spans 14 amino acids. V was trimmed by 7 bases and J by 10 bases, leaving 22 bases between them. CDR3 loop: CASKTSGPAFVQYF. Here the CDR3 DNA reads TGTGCCAGTAAGACAAGCGGGCCCGCTTTTGTCCAGTACTTC.

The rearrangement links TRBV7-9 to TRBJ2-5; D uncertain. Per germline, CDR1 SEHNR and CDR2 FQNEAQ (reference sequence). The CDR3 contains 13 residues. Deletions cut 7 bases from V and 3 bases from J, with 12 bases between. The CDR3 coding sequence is TGTGCCAGCACCCAGATCCCAGAAGAGACCCAGTACTTC. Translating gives CASTQIPEETQYF.

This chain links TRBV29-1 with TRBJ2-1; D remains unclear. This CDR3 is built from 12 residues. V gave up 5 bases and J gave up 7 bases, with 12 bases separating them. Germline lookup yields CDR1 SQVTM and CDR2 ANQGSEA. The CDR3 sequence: CSVTITQNEQFF. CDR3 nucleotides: TGCAGCGTTACTATTACACAGAATGAGCAGTTCTTC.

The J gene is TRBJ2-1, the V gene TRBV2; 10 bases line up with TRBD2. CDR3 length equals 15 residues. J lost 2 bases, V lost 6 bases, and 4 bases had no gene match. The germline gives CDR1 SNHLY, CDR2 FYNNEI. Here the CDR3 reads CASSTSGATYNEQFF. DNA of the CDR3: TGTGCCAGCAGCACTAGCGGGGCTACCTACAATGAGCAGTTCTTC. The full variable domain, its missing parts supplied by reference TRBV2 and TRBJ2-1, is EPEVTQTPSHQVTQMGQEVILRCVPISNHLYFYWYRQILGQKVEFLVSFYNNEISEKSEIFDDQFSVERPDGSNFTLKIRSTKLEDSAMYFCASSTSGATYNEQFFGPGTRLTVL.